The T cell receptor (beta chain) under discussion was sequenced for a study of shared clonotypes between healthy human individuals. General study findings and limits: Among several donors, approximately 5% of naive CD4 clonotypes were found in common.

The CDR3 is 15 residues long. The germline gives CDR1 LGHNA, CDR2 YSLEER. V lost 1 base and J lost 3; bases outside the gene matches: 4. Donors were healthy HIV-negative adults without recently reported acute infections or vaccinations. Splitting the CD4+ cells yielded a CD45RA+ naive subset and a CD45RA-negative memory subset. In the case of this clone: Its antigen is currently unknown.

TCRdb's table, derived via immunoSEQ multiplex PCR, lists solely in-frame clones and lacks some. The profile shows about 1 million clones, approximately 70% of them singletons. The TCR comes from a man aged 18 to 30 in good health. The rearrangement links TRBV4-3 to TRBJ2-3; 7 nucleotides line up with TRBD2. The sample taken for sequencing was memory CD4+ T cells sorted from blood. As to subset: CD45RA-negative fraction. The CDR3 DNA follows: TGCGCCAGCAGCCAAGCAAGCGGGAAAACAGATACGCAGTATTTT. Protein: CASSQASGKTDTQYF.